What follows describes a single T cell receptor (beta chain). A junction boundary mismatches the germline segment, possibly from a read error. The data are from a study of molecular identifiers for immune sequencing clone quantification. In TCRdb, the PCR reads were re-called with MiXCR into one record per CDR3 protein. The sample has approximately 500,000 distinct CDR3 sequences; roughly 24% are singletons. The sample was naive CD8+ T cells from blood, with Jurkat cell RNA spiked in. Subset: FACS-sorted CD8+CD4-CCR7+CD45RA+ naive T cells. The receptor comes from a human donor in good health. Some libraries in this study had Jurkat cell RNA spiked in.

The CDR3 DNA reads TGCCGTGCTCCCGTCGGGGGCTCCTACGAGCAGTACTTC. Its protein product is CRAPVGGSYEQYF. The rearrangement links TRBV20-1 to TRBJ2-7, with D possibly TRBD2 on 6 matching bases. CDR3 length: 13 amino acids. Germline CDR1 reads DFQATT; CDR2 reads SNEGSKA (reference sequence).